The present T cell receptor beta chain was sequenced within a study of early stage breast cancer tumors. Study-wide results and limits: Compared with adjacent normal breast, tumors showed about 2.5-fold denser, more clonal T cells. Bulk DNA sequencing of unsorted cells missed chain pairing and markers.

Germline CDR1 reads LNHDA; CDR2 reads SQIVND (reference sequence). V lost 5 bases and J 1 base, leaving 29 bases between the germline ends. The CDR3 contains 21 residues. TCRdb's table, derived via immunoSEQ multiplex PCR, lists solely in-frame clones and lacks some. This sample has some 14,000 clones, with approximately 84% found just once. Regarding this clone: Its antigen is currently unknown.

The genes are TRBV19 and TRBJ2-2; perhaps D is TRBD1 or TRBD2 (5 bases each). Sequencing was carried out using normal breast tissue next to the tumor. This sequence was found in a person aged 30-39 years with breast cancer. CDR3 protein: CASSSHGAVNPWRLNTGELFF. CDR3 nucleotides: TGTGCCAGTAGTTCCCACGGGGCCGTTAATCCCTGGAGGTTGAACACCGGGGAGCTGTTTTTT.